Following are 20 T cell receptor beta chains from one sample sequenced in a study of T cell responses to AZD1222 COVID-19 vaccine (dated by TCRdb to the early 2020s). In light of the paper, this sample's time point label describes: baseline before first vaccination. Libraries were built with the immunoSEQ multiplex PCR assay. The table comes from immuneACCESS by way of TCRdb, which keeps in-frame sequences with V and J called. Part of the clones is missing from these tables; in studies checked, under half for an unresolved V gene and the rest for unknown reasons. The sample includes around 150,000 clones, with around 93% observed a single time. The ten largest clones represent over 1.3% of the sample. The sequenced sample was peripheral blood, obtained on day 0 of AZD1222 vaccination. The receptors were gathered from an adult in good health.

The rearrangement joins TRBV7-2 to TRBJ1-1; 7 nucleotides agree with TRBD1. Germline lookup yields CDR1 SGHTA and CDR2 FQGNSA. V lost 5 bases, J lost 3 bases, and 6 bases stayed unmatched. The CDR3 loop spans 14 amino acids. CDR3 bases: TGTGCCAGCAGCCCTCCGGGACAGTACACTGAAGCTTTCTTT. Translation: CASSPPGQYTEAFF.

CDR3 in amino acids: CAISESLTGIQETQYF. The CDR3 DNA is TGTGCCATCAGTGAGTCGCTAACAGGGATTCAAGAGACCCAGTACTTC. The chain is built from TRBV10-3 and TRBJ2-5; D perhaps matches TRBD1 (6 bases). From germline, CDR1 is ENHRY and CDR2 SYGVKD. The CDR3 sequence is 16 residues long. V lost 0 bases and J 2 bases, leaving 13 bases between the germline ends.

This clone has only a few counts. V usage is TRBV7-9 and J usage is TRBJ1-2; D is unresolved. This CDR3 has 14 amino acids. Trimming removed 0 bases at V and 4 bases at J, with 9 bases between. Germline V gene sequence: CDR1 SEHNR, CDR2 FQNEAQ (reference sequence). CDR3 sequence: CASSLAWAAYGYTF. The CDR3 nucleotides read TGTGCCAGCAGCTTAGCCTGGGCCGCCTATGGCTACACCTTC.

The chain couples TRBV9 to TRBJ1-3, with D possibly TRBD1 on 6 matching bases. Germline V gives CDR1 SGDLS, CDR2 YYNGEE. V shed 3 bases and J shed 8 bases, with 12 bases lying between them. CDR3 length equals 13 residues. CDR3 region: CASSGPGGDTIYF. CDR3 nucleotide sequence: TGTGCCAGCAGCGGGCCTGGGGGCGACACCATATATTTT.

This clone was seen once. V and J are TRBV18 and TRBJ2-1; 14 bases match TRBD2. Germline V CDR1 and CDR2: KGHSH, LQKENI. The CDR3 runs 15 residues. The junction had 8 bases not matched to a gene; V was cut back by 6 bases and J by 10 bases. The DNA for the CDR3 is TGTGCCAGCTCCCGAGGGACTAGCGGGGGACTAGAGCAGTTCTTC. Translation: CASSRGTSGGLEQFF.

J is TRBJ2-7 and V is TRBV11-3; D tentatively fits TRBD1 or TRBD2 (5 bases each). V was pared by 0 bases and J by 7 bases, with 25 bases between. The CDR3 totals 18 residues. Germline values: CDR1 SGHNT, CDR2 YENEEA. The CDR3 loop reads CASSLDSGFGAWSREQYF. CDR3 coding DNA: TGTGCCAGCAGCTTAGATTCCGGTTTCGGGGCTTGGTCACGGGAGCAGTACTTC. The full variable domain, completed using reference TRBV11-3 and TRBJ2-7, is EAGVVQSPRYKIIEKKQPVAFWCNPISGHNTLYWYLQNLGQGPELLIRYENEEAVDDSQLPKDRFSAERLKGVDSTLKIQPAELGDSAVYLCASSLDSGFGAWSREQYFGPGTRLTVT.

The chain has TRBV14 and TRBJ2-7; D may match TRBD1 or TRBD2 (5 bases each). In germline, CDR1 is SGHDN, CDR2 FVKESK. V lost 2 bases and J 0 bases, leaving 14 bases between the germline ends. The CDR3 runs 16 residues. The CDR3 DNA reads TGTGCCAGCAGCCAACTTTCCGGGACGGACTCCTACGAGCAGTACTTC. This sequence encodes CASSQLSGTDSYEQYF.

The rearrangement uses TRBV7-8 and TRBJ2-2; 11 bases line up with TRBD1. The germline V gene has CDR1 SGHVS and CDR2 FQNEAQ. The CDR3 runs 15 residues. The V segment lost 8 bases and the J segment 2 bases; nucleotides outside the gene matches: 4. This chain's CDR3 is CASRTGGFNTGELFF. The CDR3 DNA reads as TGTGCCAGCCGGACAGGGGGCTTTAACACCGGGGAGCTGTTTTTT.

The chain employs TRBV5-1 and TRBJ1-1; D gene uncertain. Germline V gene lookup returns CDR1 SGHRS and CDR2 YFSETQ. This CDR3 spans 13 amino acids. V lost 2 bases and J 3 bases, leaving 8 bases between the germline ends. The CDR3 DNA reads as TGCGCCAGCAGCTTCCAGGTATACACTGAAGCTTTCTTT. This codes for CASSFQVYTEAFF.

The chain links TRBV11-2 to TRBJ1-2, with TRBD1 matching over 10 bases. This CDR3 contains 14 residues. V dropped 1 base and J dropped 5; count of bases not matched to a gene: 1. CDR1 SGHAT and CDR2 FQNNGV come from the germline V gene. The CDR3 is CASSLGDRGYGYTF. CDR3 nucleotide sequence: TGTGCCAGCAGCTTAGGGGACAGGGGTTATGGCTACACCTTC. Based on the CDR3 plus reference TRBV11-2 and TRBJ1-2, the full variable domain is EAGVAQSPRYKIIEKRQSVAFWCNPISGHATLYWYQQILGQGPKLLIQFQNNGVVDDSQLPKDRFSAERLKGVDSTLKIQPAKLEDSAVYLCASSLGDRGYGYTFGSGTRLTVV.

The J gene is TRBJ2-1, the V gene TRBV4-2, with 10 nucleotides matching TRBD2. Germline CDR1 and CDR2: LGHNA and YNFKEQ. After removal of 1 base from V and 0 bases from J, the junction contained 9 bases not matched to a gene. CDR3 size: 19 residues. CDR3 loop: CASSQVYLAGASSYNEQFF. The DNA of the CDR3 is TGTGCCAGCAGCCAAGTATATCTAGCGGGGGCCAGCTCCTACAATGAGCAGTTCTTC.

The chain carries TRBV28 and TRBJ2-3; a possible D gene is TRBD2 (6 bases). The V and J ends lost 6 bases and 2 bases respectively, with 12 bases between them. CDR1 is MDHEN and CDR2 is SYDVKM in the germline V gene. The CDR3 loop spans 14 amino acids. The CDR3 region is CASRGTPNTDTQYF. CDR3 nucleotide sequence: TGTGCCAGCAGAGGGACTCCTAACACAGATACGCAGTATTTT.

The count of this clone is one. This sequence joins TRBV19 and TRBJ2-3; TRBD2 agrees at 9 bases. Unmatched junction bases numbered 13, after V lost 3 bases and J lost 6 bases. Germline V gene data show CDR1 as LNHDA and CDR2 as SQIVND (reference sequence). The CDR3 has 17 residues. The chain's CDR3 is CASSMMAGGPSSDTQYF. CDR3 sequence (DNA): TGTGCCAGTAGTATGATGGCGGGAGGGCCGAGTTCGGATACGCAGTATTTT.

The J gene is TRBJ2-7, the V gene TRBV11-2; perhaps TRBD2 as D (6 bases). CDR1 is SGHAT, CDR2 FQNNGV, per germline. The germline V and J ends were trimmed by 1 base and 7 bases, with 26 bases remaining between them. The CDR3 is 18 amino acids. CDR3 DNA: TGTGCCAGCAGCTTAGTGGTGGGGACTCCGGCGGCCGTGAGGGAGCAGTACTTC. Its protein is CASSLVVGTPAAVREQYF.

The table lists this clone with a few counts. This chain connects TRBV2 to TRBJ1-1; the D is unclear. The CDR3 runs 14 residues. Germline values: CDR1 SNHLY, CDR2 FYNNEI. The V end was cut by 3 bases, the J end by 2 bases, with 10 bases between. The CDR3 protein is CASSDLADNTEAFF. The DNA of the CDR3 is TGTGCCAGCAGTGATTTGGCGGATAACACTGAAGCTTTCTTT. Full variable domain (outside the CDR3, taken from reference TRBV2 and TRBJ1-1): EPEVTQTPSHQVTQMGQEVILRCVPISNHLYFYWYRQILGQKVEFLVSFYNNEISEKSEIFDDQFSVERPDGSNFTLKIRSTKLEDSAMYFCASSDLADNTEAFFGQGTRLTVV.

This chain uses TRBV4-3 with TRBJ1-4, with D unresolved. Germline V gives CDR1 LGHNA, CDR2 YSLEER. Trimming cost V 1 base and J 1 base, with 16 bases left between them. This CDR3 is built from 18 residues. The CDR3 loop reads CASSQAPTGSVTNEKLFF. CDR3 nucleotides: TGCGCCAGCAGCCAAGCCCCTACGGGGTCGGTAACTAATGAAAAACTGTTTTTT.

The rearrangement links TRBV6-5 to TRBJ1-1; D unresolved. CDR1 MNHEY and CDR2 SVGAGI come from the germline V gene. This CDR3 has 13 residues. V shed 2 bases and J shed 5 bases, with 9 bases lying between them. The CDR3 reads CASSYEERTEAFF. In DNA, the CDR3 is TGTGCCAGCAGTTACGAGGAGCGAACTGAAGCTTTCTTT.

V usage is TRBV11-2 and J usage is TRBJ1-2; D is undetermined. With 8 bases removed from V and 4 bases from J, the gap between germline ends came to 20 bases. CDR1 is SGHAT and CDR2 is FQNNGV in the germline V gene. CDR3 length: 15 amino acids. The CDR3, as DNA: TGTGCCAGCGGCGGGTCTGGGTTAGGCTTCTATGGCTACACCTTC. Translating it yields CASGGSGLGFYGYTF.

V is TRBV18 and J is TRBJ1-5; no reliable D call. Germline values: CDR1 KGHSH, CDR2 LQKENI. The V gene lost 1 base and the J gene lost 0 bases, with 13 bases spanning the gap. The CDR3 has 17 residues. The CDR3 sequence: CASSPQLARNSNQPQHF. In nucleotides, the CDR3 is TGTGCCAGCTCACCACAGCTAGCCCGGAATAGCAATCAGCCCCAGCATTTT.

This CDR3 is CAISDRQSEAFF. The CDR3 nucleotides are TGTGCCATCAGTGATCGGCAGTCTGAAGCTTTCTTT. V is TRBV10-3 and J is TRBJ1-1; no clear D gene. This CDR3 is 12 amino acids long. The germline V gene encodes CDR1 ENHRY and CDR2 SYGVKD. V was cut by 3 bases and J by 6 bases, with 8 bases left in between.